This entry lists 25 T cell receptor beta chains sequenced from one sample in a study of metastatic and nonmetastatic thyroid tumors. TCRdb re-analyzed the PCR reads through MiXCR. The profile shows around 42,000 clones, 9% to 13% of them singletons. Each patient went into thyroid surgery without having received any treatment. Sequenced input: blood. These receptors all come from a male donor with papillary thyroid cancer or a benign thyroid nodule (not recorded which). Some clones in this sample may be carry-over from other donors' samples.

This clone was counted ten times or more. The chain carries TRBV29-1 and TRBJ2-5; perhaps TRBD2 as D (6 bases). The V and J ends lost 1 base and 7 bases respectively, with 19 bases between them. This CDR3 is built from 15 residues. Germline V gene sequence: CDR1 SQVTM, CDR2 ANQGSEA. The CDR3 nucleotides read TGCAGCGTTGAAGTATCGGACTACTCCACGGGGACCCAGTACTTC. Translated, it gives CSVEVSDYSTGTQYF.

Comment on this clone: An end of the junction differs from the germline gene, which may be a read error. This chain uses TRBV7-8 with TRBJ2-2; tentatively, D is TRBD2 (5 bases). CDR3 length equals 16 residues. Per the germline V gene, CDR1 is SGHVS and CDR2 is FQNEAQ. The CDR3 DNA is TGTGCCAGCAGCCCTAATCCACTTGCGAACACCGGGGAGTTGTTTTTT. As protein: CASSPNPLANTGELFF.

This clone was seen at least ten times. The chain couples TRBV11-1 to TRBJ2-7; D is possibly TRBD1 (6 bases). V was cut by 6 bases and J by 1 base, with 25 bases left in between. CDR1 is SGHAT, CDR2 FQDESV, per germline (reference sequence). The CDR3 length is 18 residues. The chain's CDR3 is CASRDSQGASPFSYEQYF. CDR3 bases: TGTGCCAGCAGAGATTCACAGGGCGCTTCTCCTTTTTCCTACGAGCAGTACTTC.

Comments on this clone: It may be a read error: a sequence one base away is much more abundant. V gene TRBV30 combines with J gene TRBJ1-3; 8 bases map to TRBD1. The germline V gene encodes CDR1 GTSNPN and CDR2 SVGIG (reference sequence). With 5 bases clipped from V and 3 bases from J, the junction kept 3 bases outside the gene matches. The length of the CDR3 is 13 residues. CDR3 sequence reads: CAWDRGLGNTIYF. CDR3 coding DNA: TGTGCCTGGGACAGGGGCCTTGGAAACACCATATATTTT.

Details on this clone: This may come from a read error, since a much larger clone is one base off. The rearrangement links TRBV29-1 to TRBJ1-2; D might be TRBD1 (6 bases). Trimming pared 0 bases from V and 5 bases from J, leaving 19 bases between. This CDR3 region has 16 residues. Germline V lookup: CDR1 SQVTM, CDR2 ANQGSEA. The DNA of the CDR3 is TGCAGCGTTGAAGAGGGGTGGGGGGGCGCGCCTTATGGCTACACCTTC. Translating gives CSVEEGWGGAPYGYTF.

There are a few counts of this clone. The CDR3 DNA sequence: TGTGCCAGCAGTTTACAGACAGGAGTGAACACTGAAGCTTTCTTT. It specifies CASSLQTGVNTEAFF. This chain joins TRBV27 and TRBJ1-1, with a weak D call TRBD1 (6 bases). CDR1 and CDR2 from the germline V gene are MNHEY and SMNVEV (reference sequence). The CDR3 loop spans 15 amino acids. Deletions cut 2 bases from V and 0 bases from J, with 10 bases between.

As for this clone: A single base separates this from a much larger clone, so it may be a read error. V and J are TRBV30 and TRBJ2-6; D is unclear. The germline gives CDR1 GTSNPN, CDR2 SVGIG (reference sequence). Deletions cut 4 bases from V and 0 bases from J, with 13 bases between. The CDR3 sequence is 16 residues long. Here the CDR3 reads CAWTLPVVSGANVLTF. The DNA of the CDR3 is TGTGCCTGGACTCTCCCCGTGGTCTCTGGGGCCAACGTCCTGACTTTC.

In its sample, this clone was seen many times. V usage is TRBV30 and J usage is TRBJ2-1; the D gene is possibly TRBD1 (6 bases). The CDR3 covers 12 residues. The ends were cut back, 3 bases at V and 5 bases at J, with 8 bases in the middle. Germline loops: CDR1 GTSNPN, CDR2 SVGIG (reference sequence). In DNA form, the CDR3 reads TGTGCCTGGAGCCGGGACAACAATGAGCAGTTCTTC. This translates into CAWSRDNNEQFF.

A few counts support this clone. The chain uses TRBV28 and TRBJ2-7, with 7 bases identical to TRBD1. V lost 3 bases, J lost 3 bases, and 14 bases stayed unmatched. This CDR3 has 17 amino acids. Germline V CDR1 and CDR2: MDHEN, SYDVKM. CDR3 residues: CASSLSGQTVIYYEQYF. Written as DNA, the CDR3 is TGTGCCAGCAGTTTGTCGGGACAGACCGTGATCTACTACGAGCAGTACTTC.

This clone has ten or more counts. This chain uses TRBV9 with TRBJ1-2; D might be TRBD1 (5 bases). CDR1 and CDR2 from the germline V gene are SGDLS and YYNGEE. Trimming took 0 bases from V and 0 from J, leaving 9 bases between them. This CDR3 has 15 residues. The CDR3 bases are TGTGCCAGCAGCGTAGGGGGCGGGACTAACTATGGCTACACCTTC. This sequence encodes CASSVGGGTNYGYTF.

This clone came up many times. The V and J genes are TRBV5-1 and TRBJ1-3; D is possibly TRBD1 (5 bases). Germline V lookup: CDR1 SGHRS, CDR2 YFSETQ. The CDR3 runs to 17 residues. V was shortened by 0 bases and J by 4 bases, with 17 bases between the two germline ends. CDR3 sequence (DNA): TGCGCCAGCAGCTTGGCGCAAACCGGGACCACAGGAAACACCATATATTTT. Translating it yields CASSLAQTGTTGNTIYF.

This clone was seen at least ten times. This chain uses TRBV6-1 with TRBJ1-6, with TRBD1 matching over 11 bases. Germline CDR1 MNHNS, CDR2 SASEGT. Unmatched junction bases numbered 11, after V lost 5 bases and J lost 14 bases. The CDR3 contains 15 residues. CDR3 DNA: TGTGCCAGCAGTCCCGGGACAGGGGGAATCGGAACCCTCCACTTT. The encoded protein is CASSPGTGGIGTLHF.

This chain connects TRBV4-1 to TRBJ2-3, with a possible D match to TRBD2 (6 bases). Germline V gene data show CDR1 as MGHRA and CDR2 as YSYEKL. This CDR3 comprises 15 residues. V was pared by 3 bases and J by 8 bases, with 18 bases between. CDR3 sequence (DNA): TGCGCCAGCAGCCAGAGCCATTCCCAGGGAGGTACGCAGTATTTT. Translation gives CASSQSHSQGGTQYF.

V usage is TRBV29-1 and J usage is TRBJ2-5; 8 nucleotides match TRBD1. Trimming removed 6 bases from V and 5 bases from J; junction bases left unmatched: 8. The germline V gene has CDR1 SQVTM and CDR2 ANQGSEA. This CDR3 region has 13 residues. CDR3 DNA sequence: TGCAGCGTGTGGACAGGGCGAACTGAGACCCAGTACTTC. This encodes CSVWTGRTETQYF.

This clone has a count of ten or more. The genes are TRBV9 and TRBJ2-5, with 14 bases matching TRBD2. Trimming cost V 3 bases and J 13 bases; bases outside gene matches: 14. Germline V gene sequence: CDR1 SGDLS, CDR2 YYNGEE. The CDR3 contains 16 residues. CDR3 sequence: CASSEGGLAGVSRVYF. The CDR3 DNA reads as TGTGCCAGCAGCGAGGGGGGACTAGCGGGAGTCTCTCGGGTGTACTTC.

The chain employs TRBV5-1 and TRBJ2-1; D gene unclear. CDR3 length: 14 amino acids. Germline V gene sequence: CDR1 SGHRS, CDR2 YFSETQ. Trimming removed 6 bases from V and 9 bases from J, with 19 bases in between. The CDR3 DNA reads as TGCGCCAGCACCGTGGGGTCAGACGTGGGTGAGCAGTTCTTC. It is translated as CASTVGSDVGEQFF.

This clone is labeled medium-sized (0.01 to 0.1%). V usage is TRBV6-2 or TRBV6-3 and J usage is TRBJ2-7; D possibly corresponds to TRBD2 (5 bases). V gave up 7 bases and J gave up 1 base, with 11 bases separating them. The CDR3 spans 13 residues. Germline values: CDR1 MNHEY, CDR2 SVGEGT. The CDR3 is CASMAGESYEQYF. As DNA, the CDR3 is TGTGCCAGCATGGCTGGGGAGTCCTACGAGCAGTACTTC.

This clone occurred many times. The V and J genes are TRBV19 and TRBJ1-1; 8 nucleotides align to TRBD1. Trimming took 8 bases from V and 0 from J; bases not matched to a gene: 8. The CDR3 length is 15 residues. Germline V CDR1 and CDR2: LNHDA, SQIVND (reference sequence). CDR3 residues: CASVDRATVNTEAFF. The DNA for the CDR3 is TGTGCCAGTGTGGACAGGGCAACAGTGAACACTGAAGCTTTCTTT.

This clone was observed many times. This rearrangement joins TRBV7-2 to TRBJ2-7; 10 positions match TRBD1. In germline, CDR1 is SGHTA, CDR2 FQGNSA. The CDR3 covers 14 residues. Trimming removed 4 bases from V and 3 bases from J; junction bases left unmatched: 3. In nucleotides, the CDR3 is TGTGCCAGCAGCTCCGGGACAGGGGTCTACGAGCAGTACTTC. Amino acids: CASSSGTGVYEQYF.

The chain recombines TRBV7-9 with TRBJ2-5, with 7 bases matching TRBD1. This CDR3 contains 14 residues. V lost 2 bases to trimming and J lost 5 bases; unmatched junction nucleotides: 5. Germline CDR1 is SEHNR and CDR2 is FQNEAQ (reference sequence). CDR3 region: CASSLLTGVETQYF. In DNA, the CDR3 is TGTGCCAGCAGCTTACTTACAGGGGTGGAGACCCAGTACTTC.

This clone was counted a few times. This chain connects TRBV10-3 to TRBJ2-7; 12 bases agree with TRBD1. The V gene end was trimmed by 6 bases and the J gene end by 4 bases; junction bases not matched to a gene: 10. This CDR3 contains 16 residues. Per germline, CDR1 ENHRY and CDR2 SYGVKD. The CDR3 DNA sequence: TGTGCCATCAGGGATCCCGGGACAGGGGGCTGGTACGAGCAGTACTTC. Amino acid sequence: CAIRDPGTGGWYEQYF.

This clone has ten or more counts. DNA of the CDR3: TGCGCCAGCAGCTCTGGACAGAGTAATGAAAAACTGTTTTTT. This sequence encodes CASSSGQSNEKLFF. The chain is built from TRBV4-1 and TRBJ1-4, with D possibly TRBD1 on 6 matching bases. V was clipped by 5 bases and J by 4 bases, with 11 bases between them. Looked up from germline, CDR1 is MGHRA and CDR2 is YSYEKL. This CDR3 has 14 residues.

This clone was seen once. The same CDR3 also results from other DNA sequences found in this sample. This rearrangement joins TRBV20-1 to TRBJ2-7; D gene ambiguous. The germline V and J ends were trimmed by 2 bases and 3 bases, with 14 bases remaining between them. The CDR3 length is 14 residues. The V gene's germline CDR1 is DFQATT and CDR2 SNEGSKA (reference sequence). The CDR3 DNA reads TGCAGTGCTAGACGTGCAGGTTCGAACTACGAGCAGTACTTC. Protein: CSARRAGSNYEQYF.

In this sample, this clone turned up many times. The chain employs TRBV10-1 and TRBJ1-1, with D perhaps TRBD1 (6 bases). V was clipped by 6 bases and J by 0 bases, with 11 bases between them. The length of the CDR3 is 14 residues. Looked up from germline, CDR1 is WNHNN and CDR2 is SYGVQD (reference sequence). The CDR3 here is CASRAGGLNTEAFF. The CDR3 region has the DNA TGCGCCAGCAGGGCCGGGGGCCTGAACACTGAAGCTTTCTTT.

Many counts were recorded for this clone. This chain joins TRBV20-1 and TRBJ1-6; unclear D gene. The CDR3 covers 16 residues. The V and J ends lost 1 base and 5 bases respectively, with 15 bases between them. CDR1 is DFQATT, CDR2 SNEGSKA, per germline (reference sequence). This CDR3 reads CSARALGGPHNSPLHF. In DNA form, the CDR3 reads TGCAGTGCTAGAGCCCTCGGAGGGCCTCATAATTCACCCCTCCACTTT.